Below, 9 T cell receptor beta chains from the same sample are listed, as sequenced in a study of shared clonotypes between healthy human individuals. This table comes from immunoSEQ multiplex PCR, and its TCRdb copy is limited to in-frame clones, with some not included. The sample lists around 2,000,000 clones, about 93% seen once, with over 1.5% in the top ten. Naive CD8 cells, CD45RO-negative and positively selected for CCR7, excluded terminally differentiated effector memory CD45RA+ cells. The sequencing input was naive CD8+ T cells from PBMCs. The receptors stem from a young man in good health. Some clones in this sample may be carry-over from other donors' samples.

The rearrangement links TRBV6-5 to TRBJ1-2; TRBD1 might be the D (5 bases). V shed 8 bases and J shed 2 bases, with 18 bases lying between them. The CDR3 is 15 amino acids. Germline V gene data show CDR1 as MNHEY and CDR2 as SVGAGI. The CDR3 nucleotides are TGTGCCAGCGGCCCCGACAGCTTAGGCAACTATGGCTACACCTTC. Amino acids: CASGPDSLGNYGYTF.

V is TRBV19 and J is TRBJ1-2; TRBD1 might be the D (5 bases). The CDR3 is 13 residues long. Germline CDR1 and CDR2: LNHDA and SQIVND (reference sequence). The germline V and J ends were trimmed by 5 bases and 5 bases, with 12 bases remaining between them. CDR3 nucleotide sequence: TGTGCCAGTAGTCCGGGACTTCCTTATGGCTACACCTTC. Translated, it gives CASSPGLPYGYTF.

The rearrangement links TRBV4-3 to TRBJ2-5, with D hard to call. This CDR3 has 15 residues. The germline gives CDR1 LGHNA, CDR2 YSLEER. The germline V and J ends were trimmed by 4 bases and 1 base, with 13 bases remaining between them. Here the CDR3 DNA reads TGCGCCAGCAGCCCTGGTGGGCGCTCCCAAGAGACCCAGTACTTC. It yields the protein CASSPGGRSQETQYF.

About this clone: Other DNA sequences in the same sample also yield this CDR3. The chain couples TRBV28 to TRBJ2-7; no clear D gene. The V end lost 2 bases, the J end lost 4 bases, and 6 bases lay between the germline ends. Germline CDR1 and CDR2: MDHEN and SYDVKM. CDR3 length: 12 amino acids. The CDR3 nucleotides read TGTGCCAGCAGTTTACGCGATTACGAGCAGTACTTC. Protein: CASSLRDYEQYF.

CDR3 nucleotides: TGTGCCAGCAGCTTAGATGGGAGCTTCTCTGGCTACACCTTC. Translation gives CASSLDGSFSGYTF. The rearrangement uses TRBV7-9 and TRBJ1-2; D gene ambiguous. Germline lookup yields CDR1 SEHNR and CDR2 FQNEAQ (reference sequence). V was trimmed by 1 base and J by 7 bases, leaving 13 bases between them. This CDR3 has 14 residues. Combining the CDR3 with reference TRBV7-9 and TRBJ1-2 gives the whole variable domain DTGVSQNPRHKITKRGQNVTFRCDPISEHNRLYWYRQTLGQGPEFLTYFQNEAQLEKSRLLSDRFSAERPKGSFSTLEIQRTEQGDSAMYLCASSLDGSFSGYTFGSGTRLTVV.

The rearrangement uses TRBV5-6 and TRBJ2-7; D ambiguous. Germline V lookup: CDR1 SGHDT, CDR2 YYEEEE. V was shortened by 4 bases and J by 0 bases, with 11 bases between the two germline ends. The CDR3 has 14 residues. CDR3 residues: CASSNGPYSYEQYF. The CDR3 nucleotides are TGTGCCAGCAGCAACGGGCCCTACTCCTACGAGCAGTACTTC.

The chain joins TRBV10-2 to TRBJ2-1; maybe TRBD2 (5 bases). With 6 bases removed from V and 0 bases from J, the gap between germline ends came to 12 bases. This CDR3 contains 15 residues. Per germline, CDR1 WSHSY and CDR2 SAAADI. The CDR3 reads CASRWSRDSYNEQFF. The CDR3 DNA follows: TGCGCCAGCAGATGGTCCCGGGACTCCTACAATGAGCAGTTCTTC.

This clone was counted once. The chain recombines TRBV6-1 with TRBJ2-5; D is unresolved. Germline V CDR1 and CDR2: MNHNS, SASEGT. Between the trimmed V and J ends, which lost 10 bases and 4 bases, there was a span of 4 bases. The CDR3 contains 9 residues. Written as DNA, the CDR3 is TGTGCCACCCTAGAGACCCAGTACTTC. It translates to CATLETQYF.

Comment on this clone: Other DNA sequences in this sample translate to the same CDR3. V and J are TRBV27 and TRBJ2-7, with D perhaps TRBD1 (5 bases). The V and J ends lost 3 bases and 3 bases respectively, with 9 bases between them. The CDR3 spans 13 residues. CDR1 and CDR2 from the germline V gene are MNHEY and SMNVEV (reference sequence). As DNA, the CDR3 is TGTGCCAGCAGTTTTGGGGCCTTCTACGAGCAGTACTTC. Translating it yields CASSFGAFYEQYF.